These T cell receptor beta chains were read from a single sample in a study of T-cell reconstitution after alpha-beta-depleted transplantation in children. TCRdb re-derived calls from the PCR reads in MiXCR, one entry per CDR3 protein. Of 280,000 or so distinct CDR3 sequences listed, 11% were seen once; the top ten hold around 24%. Sequenced here: peripheral blood, sampled 180 days after TCRalphabeta/CD19-depleted stem cell transplant. Receptor source: a male patient aged 2-15 years who had a stem cell transplant for chronic granulomatous disease, so the T cells may come from the graft donor. Both conserved end residues are part of each CDR3. The order of the fields is CDR3 protein, CDR3 DNA, D gene, clone size, J gene, V gene. A D gene is named only where the DNA matches it firmly. Rows give clone size only sometimes, using once, few, many, or a class for an expanded clone.

CDR3: CASSFGLAGEWLETQYF; DNA: TGTGCCAGCAGCTTCGGACTAGCGGGAGAGTGGCTGGAGACCCAGTACTTC; D: TRBD2; size: -; J: TRBJ2-5; V: TRBV14
CDR3: CASSTALQETQYF; DNA: TGTGCCAGCTCTACAGCGCTACAAGAGACCCAGTACTTC; D: -; size: few; J: TRBJ2-5; V: TRBV18
CDR3: CASTFLGRGSPLHF; DNA: TGTGCCAGCACCTTTTTGGGGAGGGGCTCACCCCTCCACTTT; D: -; size: many; J: TRBJ1-6; V: TRBV12-3/TRBV12-4
CDR3: CASGGPEEHNEQFF; DNA: TGTGCTAGTGGGGGCCCGGAAGAACACAATGAGCAGTTCTTC; D: -; size: few; J: TRBJ2-1; V: TRBV12-5
CDR3: CASSLTHGQHGVHF; DNA: TGTGCCAGCAGTTTAACCCATGGCCAGCATGGGGTCCACTTC; D: -; size: many; J: TRBJ2-4; V: TRBV28
CDR3: CASSLRREGVGGYTF; DNA: TGTGCCAGCAGTTTACGCCGGGAGGGGGTGGGCGGCTACACCTTC; D: -; size: few; J: TRBJ1-2; V: TRBV12-3/TRBV12-4
CDR3: CASSLRWARTEAFF; DNA: TGTGCCAGCAGCCTTCGCTGGGCTAGGACTGAAGCTTTCTTT; D: -; size: few; J: TRBJ1-1; V: TRBV11-2
CDR3: CASSFLWSTEDEQYF; DNA: TGTGCCAGCAGCTTTCTCTGGTCTACGGAAGACGAGCAGTACTTC; D: -; size: -; J: TRBJ2-7; V: TRBV5-4
CDR3: CSVERGLNEQFF; DNA: TGCAGCGTTGAGCGCGGACTAAATGAGCAGTTCTTC; D: -; size: many; J: TRBJ2-1; V: TRBV29-1
CDR3: CASGRDRNEKLFF; DNA: TGTGCCAGCGGCCGGGACAGAAATGAAAAACTGTTTTTT; D: TRBD1; size: many; J: TRBJ1-4; V: TRBV6-1
CDR3: CSAWGDRDEQYF; DNA: TGCAGTGCCTGGGGGGACAGGGATGAGCAGTACTTC; D: TRBD1; size: many; J: TRBJ2-7; V: TRBV20-1
CDR3: CASSPGTSADTQYF; DNA: TGTGCCAGCTCGCCCGGGACTAGCGCAGATACGCAGTATTTT; D: TRBD2; size: -; J: TRBJ2-3; V: TRBV18
CDR3: CASSIGGKRAQETQYF; DNA: TGTGCCAGTAGTATCGGGGGGAAGCGGGCCCAAGAGACCCAGTACTTC; D: TRBD2; size: many; J: TRBJ2-5; V: TRBV19
CDR3: CSASLAGAQSYEQYF; DNA: TGCAGTGCTAGCCTAGCGGGAGCCCAATCCTACGAGCAGTACTTC; D: TRBD2; size: many; J: TRBJ2-7; V: TRBV20-1
CDR3: CASSVSVNSYEQYF; DNA: TGCGCCAGCAGCGTGAGTGTTAATTCCTACGAGCAGTACTTC; D: -; size: many; J: TRBJ2-7; V: TRBV5-1
CDR3: CASSQDPGQGYRAREKLFF; DNA: TGCGCCAGCAGCCAAGATCCGGGACAGGGGTATCGGGCTAGGGAAAAACTGTTTTTT; D: TRBD1; size: many; J: TRBJ1-4; V: TRBV4-3
CDR3: CASSLFSMNTEAFF; DNA: TGCGCCAGCAGTCTGTTCTCGATGAACACTGAAGCTTTCTTT; D: -; size: many; J: TRBJ1-1; V: TRBV5-1
CDR3: CASSPRTSQYEQYF; DNA: TGCGCCAGCAGCCCCCGGACTAGCCAGTACGAGCAGTACTTC; D: TRBD2; size: many; J: TRBJ2-7; V: TRBV5-1
CDR3: CSAYTGGLSGNTIYF; DNA: TGCAGTGCTTATACCGGGGGCCTCTCTGGAAACACCATATATTTT; D: -; size: -; J: TRBJ1-3; V: TRBV20-1
CDR3: CACSLTGGGNEQFF; DNA: TGTGCCTGCAGCCTTACTGGCGGCGGGAATGAGCAGTTCTTC; D: -; size: -; J: TRBJ2-1; V: TRBV4-2
CDR3: CSARIISDNSPLHF; DNA: TGCAGTGCTAGGATAATTTCCGATAATTCACCCCTCCACTTT; D: -; size: many; J: TRBJ1-6; V: TRBV20-1
CDR3: CASSPPPGLMAGELFF; DNA: TGTGCCAGCTCACCACCCCCGGGATTGATGGCCGGGGAGCTGTTTTTT; D: -; size: many; J: TRBJ2-2; V: TRBV18
CDR3: CASSLGLALTDTQYF; DNA: TGTGCCAGCAGTTTAGGACTAGCGCTCACAGATACGCAGTATTTT; D: TRBD2; size: many; J: TRBJ2-3; V: TRBV12-3/TRBV12-4
CDR3: CASSLVGRVTSEQYF; DNA: TGCGCCAGCAGCTTGGTGGGCAGAGTCACTTCCGAGCAGTACTTC; D: -; size: many; J: TRBJ2-7; V: TRBV5-1
CDR3: CASSLAQGQGNIQYF; DNA: TGCGCCAGCAGCTTGGCCCAAGGACAGGGGAACATTCAGTACTTC; D: TRBD1; size: many; J: TRBJ2-4; V: TRBV5-1
CDR3: CASSLVGGAHYGYTF; DNA: TGTGCCAGCAGTTTAGTAGGGGGCGCTCACTATGGCTACACCTTC; D: TRBD1; size: many; J: TRBJ1-2; V: TRBV28
CDR3: CSVEGTGPYNEQFF; DNA: TGCAGCGTTGAAGGTACAGGGCCCTACAATGAGCAGTTCTTC; D: -; size: many; J: TRBJ2-1; V: TRBV29-1
CDR3: CASSSPSSGSAETQYF; DNA: TGTGCCAGCAGTTCACCATCTAGCGGGAGCGCTGAGACCCAGTACTTC; D: TRBD2; size: many; J: TRBJ2-5; V: TRBV28
CDR3: CASSLSISWGRAADTQYF; DNA: TGTGCCAGCAGTTTATCGATTTCTTGGGGGAGGGCAGCAGATACGCAGTATTTT; D: TRBD2; size: many; J: TRBJ2-3; V: TRBV27
CDR3: CASSPKWGGDTQYF; DNA: TGTGCCAGCAGCCCAAAATGGGGGGGAGATACGCAGTATTTT; D: TRBD2; size: many; J: TRBJ2-3; V: TRBV7-2
CDR3: CATSRDKGERLAGSYEQYF; DNA: TGTGCCACCAGCAGAGATAAAGGCGAGAGACTAGCGGGATCCTACGAGCAGTACTTC; D: TRBD2; size: few; J: TRBJ2-7; V: TRBV15
CDR3: CASSLRGFYGYTF; DNA: TGTGCCAGCAGCTTACGGGGATTCTATGGCTACACCTTC; D: -; size: many; J: TRBJ1-2; V: TRBV7-2
CDR3: CASTLGGGPNTGELFF; DNA: TGCGCCAGCACCCTAGGAGGAGGTCCGAACACCGGGGAGCTGTTTTTT; D: -; size: -; J: TRBJ2-2; V: TRBV23-1
CDR3: CSALFWGEAKNIQYF; DNA: TGCAGTGCTTTGTTTTGGGGAGAAGCCAAAAACATTCAGTACTTC; D: -; size: many; J: TRBJ2-4; V: TRBV20-1
CDR3: CASNKEGISDTQYF; DNA: TGCGCCAGCAATAAAGAGGGGATTTCAGATACGCAGTATTTT; D: -; size: many; J: TRBJ2-3; V: TRBV5-1
CDR3: CASRGEQGGTYEQYF; DNA: TGTGCCAGTAGGGGGGAACAGGGTGGAACCTACGAGCAGTACTTC; D: -; size: few; J: TRBJ2-7; V: TRBV19
CDR3: CSARDVGRGETQYF; DNA: TGCAGTGCTAGAGACGTCGGGAGAGGGGAGACCCAGTACTTC; D: -; size: many; J: TRBJ2-5; V: TRBV20-1
CDR3: CASSVTTGTGYTF; DNA: TGTGCCAGCAGTGTCACCACAGGTACGGGCTACACCTTC; D: -; size: many; J: TRBJ1-2; V: TRBV12-3/TRBV12-4
CDR3: CASSPITGNTEAFF; DNA: TGTGCCAGCTCACCGATAACAGGGAACACTGAAGCTTTCTTT; D: -; size: many; J: TRBJ1-1; V: TRBV18
CDR3: CSAILREKLFF; DNA: TGCAGTGCTATCCTCAGGGAAAAACTGTTTTTT; D: -; size: many; J: TRBJ1-4; V: TRBV20-1
CDR3: CASSKTGTGKSGYTF; DNA: TGTGCCAGCAGCAAGACCGGGACGGGGAAGAGTGGCTACACCTTC; D: -; size: -; J: TRBJ1-2; V: TRBV3-1
CDR3: CASSQRGRGANVLTF; DNA: TGTGCCAGCAGCCAAAGGGGACGAGGGGCCAACGTCCTGACTTTC; D: -; size: many; J: TRBJ2-6; V: TRBV3-1
CDR3: CASSSDLYEQFF; DNA: TGTGCCAGCAGTTCGGACTTGTATGAGCAGTTCTTC; D: -; size: many; J: TRBJ2-1; V: TRBV12-3/TRBV12-4
CDR3: CASSLGRVYEQYF; DNA: TGTGCCAGCAGTTTGGGCAGGGTTTACGAGCAGTACTTC; D: -; size: many; J: TRBJ2-7; V: TRBV12-3/TRBV12-4
CDR3: CASSLGGPGLPAGVDTQYF; DNA: TGTGCCAGCAGCTTAGGGGGCCCTGGGCTTCCAGCGGGGGTTGATACGCAGTATTTT; D: TRBD2; size: many; J: TRBJ2-3; V: TRBV11-2
CDR3: CASSSGIDTQYF; DNA: TGTGCCAGCAGCTCAGGGATAGATACGCAGTATTTT; D: -; size: many; J: TRBJ2-3; V: TRBV6-5
CDR3: CSAGTAETQYF; DNA: TGCAGCGCCGGGACAGCGGAGACCCAGTACTTC; D: TRBD1; size: many; J: TRBJ2-5; V: TRBV29-1
CDR3: CATSRAGRTETQYF; DNA: TGTGCCACCAGCAGAGCGGGGCGCACAGAAACGCAGTATTTT; D: -; size: many; J: TRBJ2-3; V: TRBV15
CDR3: CASSGGLADTQYF; DNA: TGTGCCAGCAGCGGGGGCCTTGCAGATACGCAGTATTTT; D: -; size: many; J: TRBJ2-3; V: TRBV3-1
CDR3: CASSPNLRLRDTQYF; DNA: TGTGCCAGCAGCCCGAACTTGCGGCTAAGGGATACGCAGTATTTT; D: -; size: few; J: TRBJ2-3; V: TRBV7-2
CDR3: CASSPRDNYNEQFF; DNA: TGTGCCAGCAGCCCCCGGGACAATTACAATGAGCAGTTCTTC; D: -; size: many; J: TRBJ2-1; V: TRBV7-8
CDR3: CASSPRSGGYNEQFF; DNA: TGTGCCAGCAGTCCCAGATCAGGGGGCTACAATGAGCAGTTCTTC; D: TRBD1; size: many; J: TRBJ2-1; V: TRBV3-1